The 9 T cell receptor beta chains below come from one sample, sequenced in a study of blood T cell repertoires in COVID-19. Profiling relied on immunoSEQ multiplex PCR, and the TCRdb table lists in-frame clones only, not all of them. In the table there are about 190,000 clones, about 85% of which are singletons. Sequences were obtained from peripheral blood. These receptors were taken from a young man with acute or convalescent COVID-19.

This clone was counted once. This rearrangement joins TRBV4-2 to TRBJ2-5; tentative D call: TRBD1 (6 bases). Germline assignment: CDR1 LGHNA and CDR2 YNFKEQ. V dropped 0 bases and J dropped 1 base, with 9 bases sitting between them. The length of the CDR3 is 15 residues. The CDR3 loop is CASSQDGRGQETQYF. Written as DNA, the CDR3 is TGTGCCAGCAGCCAAGATGGCAGGGGCCAAGAGACCCAGTACTTC.

CDR3 residues: CASSGGATGAGNTIYF. In nucleotides, the CDR3 is TGTGCCAGCAGCGGAGGGGCGACAGGGGCTGGAAACACCATATATTTT. The chain has TRBV9 and TRBJ1-3; 8 bases agree with TRBD1. Germline CDR1 is SGDLS and CDR2 is YYNGEE. Trimming cost V 3 bases and J 2 bases; bases outside gene matches: 7. The CDR3 loop spans 16 amino acids.

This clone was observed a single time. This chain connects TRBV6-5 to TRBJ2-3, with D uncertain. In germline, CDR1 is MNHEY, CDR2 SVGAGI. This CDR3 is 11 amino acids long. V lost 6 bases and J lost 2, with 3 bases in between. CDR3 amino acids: CASSNTDTQYF. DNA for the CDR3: TGTGCCAGCAGCAACACAGATACGCAGTATTTT.

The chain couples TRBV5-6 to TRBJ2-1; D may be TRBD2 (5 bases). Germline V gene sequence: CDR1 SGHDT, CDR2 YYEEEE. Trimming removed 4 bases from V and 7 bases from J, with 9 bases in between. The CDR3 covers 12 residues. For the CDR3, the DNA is TGTGCCAGCAGCCGCCCGGGGAATGAGCAGTTCTTC. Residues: CASSRPGNEQFF. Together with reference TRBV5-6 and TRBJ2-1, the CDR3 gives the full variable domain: DAGVTQSPTHLIKTRGQQVTLRCSPKSGHDTVSWYQQALGQGPQFIFQYYEEEERQRGNFPDRFSGHQFPNYSSELNVNALLLGDSALYLCASSRPGNEQFFGPGTRLTVL.

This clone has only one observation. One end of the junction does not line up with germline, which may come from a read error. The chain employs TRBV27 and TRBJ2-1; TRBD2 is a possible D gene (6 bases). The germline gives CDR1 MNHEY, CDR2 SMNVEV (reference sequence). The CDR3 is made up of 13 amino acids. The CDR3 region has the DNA TGTGCCAGCAGCTTATCGGGACTCGATGAGCAGTTCTTC. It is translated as CASSLSGLDEQFF.

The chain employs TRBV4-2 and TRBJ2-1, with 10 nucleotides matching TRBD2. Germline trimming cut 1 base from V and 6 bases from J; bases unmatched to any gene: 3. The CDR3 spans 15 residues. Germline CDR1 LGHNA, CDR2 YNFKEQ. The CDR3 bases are TGTGCCAGCAGCCAAGCAGCGGGGGGGCGCAATGAGCAGTTCTTC. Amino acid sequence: CASSQAAGGRNEQFF.

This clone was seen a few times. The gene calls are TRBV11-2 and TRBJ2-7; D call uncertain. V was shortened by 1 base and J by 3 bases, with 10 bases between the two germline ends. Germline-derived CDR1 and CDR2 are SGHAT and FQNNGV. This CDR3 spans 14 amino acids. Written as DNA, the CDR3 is TGTGCCAGCAGCTTAGGCCCTACCAACTACGAGCAGTACTTC. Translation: CASSLGPTNYEQYF.

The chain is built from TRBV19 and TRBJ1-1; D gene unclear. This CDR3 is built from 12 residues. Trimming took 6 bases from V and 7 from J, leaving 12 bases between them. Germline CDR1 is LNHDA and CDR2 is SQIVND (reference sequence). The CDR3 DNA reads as TGTGCCAGTAGCCTTAAGCCTAATGAAGCTTTCTTT. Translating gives CASSLKPNEAFF. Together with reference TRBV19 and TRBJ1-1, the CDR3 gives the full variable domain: DGGITQSPKYLFRKEGQNVTLSCEQNLNHDAMYWYRQDPGQGLRLIYYSQIVNDFQKGDIAEGYSVSREKKESFPLTVTSAQKNPTAFYLCASSLKPNEAFFGQGTRLTVV.

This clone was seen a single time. This chain's CDR3 is CASSLRSTGGNEQFF. For the CDR3, the DNA is TGCGCCAGCAGCCTCCGGTCCACAGGGGGCAATGAGCAGTTCTTC. J is TRBJ2-1 and V is TRBV5-1; TRBD1 matches 8 bases. The V segment lost 4 bases and the J segment 6 bases; nucleotides outside the gene matches: 9. Looked up from germline, CDR1 is SGHRS and CDR2 is YFSETQ. This CDR3 is built from 15 residues.